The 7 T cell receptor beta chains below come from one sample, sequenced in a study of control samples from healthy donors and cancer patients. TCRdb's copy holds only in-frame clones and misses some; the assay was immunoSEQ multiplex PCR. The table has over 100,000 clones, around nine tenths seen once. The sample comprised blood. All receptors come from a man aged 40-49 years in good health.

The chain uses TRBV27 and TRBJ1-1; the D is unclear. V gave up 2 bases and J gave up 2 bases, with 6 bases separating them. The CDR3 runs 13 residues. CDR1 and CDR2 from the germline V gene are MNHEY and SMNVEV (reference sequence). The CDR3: CASSLVYNTEAFF. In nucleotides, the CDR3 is TGTGCCAGCAGTTTAGTCTACAACACTGAAGCTTTCTTT.

The CDR3 DNA follows: TGTGCCAGCAGTTTAGGGTTCTCCTACGAGCAGTACTTC. Translated: CASSLGFSYEQYF. V and J are TRBV12-3 or TRBV12-4 and TRBJ2-7; unclear D gene. This CDR3 region has 13 residues. V was trimmed by 1 base and J by 0 bases, leaving 4 bases between them.

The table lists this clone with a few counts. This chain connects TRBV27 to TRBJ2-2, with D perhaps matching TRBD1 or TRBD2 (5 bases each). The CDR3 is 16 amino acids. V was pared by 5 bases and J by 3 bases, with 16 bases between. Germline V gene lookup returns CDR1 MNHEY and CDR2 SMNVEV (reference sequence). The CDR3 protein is CASSPRGTRYTGELFF. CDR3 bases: TGTGCCAGCAGTCCCCGGGGCACTAGGTACACCGGGGAGCTGTTTTTT.

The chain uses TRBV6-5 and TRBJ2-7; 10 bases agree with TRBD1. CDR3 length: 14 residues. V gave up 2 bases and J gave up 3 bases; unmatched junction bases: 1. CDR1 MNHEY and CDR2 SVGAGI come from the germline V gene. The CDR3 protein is CASSYGTGVYEQYF. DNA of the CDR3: TGTGCCAGCAGTTACGGGACAGGGGTCTACGAGCAGTACTTC.

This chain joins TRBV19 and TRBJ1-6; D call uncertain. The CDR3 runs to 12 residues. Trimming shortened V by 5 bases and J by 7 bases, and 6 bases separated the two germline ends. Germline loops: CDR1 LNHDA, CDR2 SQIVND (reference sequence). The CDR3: CASSDRNSPLHF. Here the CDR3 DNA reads TGTGCCAGTAGTGACCGGAATTCACCCCTCCACTTT.

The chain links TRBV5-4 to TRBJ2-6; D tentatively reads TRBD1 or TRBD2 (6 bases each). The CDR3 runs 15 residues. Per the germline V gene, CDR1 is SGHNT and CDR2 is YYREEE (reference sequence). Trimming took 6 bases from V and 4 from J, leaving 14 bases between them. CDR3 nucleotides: TGTGCCAGCACCGGGGGCGCATACGGGGCCAACGTCCTGACTTTC. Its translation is CASTGGAYGANVLTF.

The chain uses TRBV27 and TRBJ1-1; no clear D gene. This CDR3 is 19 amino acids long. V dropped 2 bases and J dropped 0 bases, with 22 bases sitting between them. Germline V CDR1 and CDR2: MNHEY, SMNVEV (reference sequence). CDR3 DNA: TGTGCCAGCAGTTTACGAGGTCGGCACTCGTCGAACATGAACACTGAAGCTTTCTTT. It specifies CASSLRGRHSSNMNTEAFF.